This TCR beta chain emerged from a study of blood T cell repertoires in COVID-19. Across the study: From the United States, Italy and Spain came samples of acute and convalescent COVID-19. PBMCs, B-cell-depleted T cells, or T cells provided the cDNA or gDNA that made up the material.

Germline V lookup: CDR1 SGHTA, CDR2 FQGTGA. This CDR3 has 15 residues. With 2 bases clipped from V and 0 bases from J, the junction kept 1 base outside the gene matches. The authors' processing: Using reference gene primer amplification, nucleated cell counts were estimated. Generated by immunoSEQ multiplex PCR, the TCRdb table keeps only in-frame clones and is missing some. That table supplies the V and J calls and clone size; D and trimming were determined from the DNA. The table includes about 46,000 clones, roughly 88% detected once. The rearrangement links TRBV7-3 to TRBJ2-5, with TRBD2 matching 9 bases. Sequenced: peripheral blood. The receptor comes from a human donor in a cohort sampled during active COVID-19. The donor label of this sample is uncertain. CDR3 in DNA: TGTGCCAGCAGCTTACAGCGGGGGGACCAAGAGACCCAGTACTTC. Amino acid sequence: CASSLQRGDQETQYF.